The 13 T cell receptor beta chains below all came from one sample that was sequenced in a study of human T cells and chemical hapten exposure. Time point noted: patch test 1, 2 weeks after DPC sensitization. Treatment defined: therapeutic diphenylcyclopropenone sensitization with weekly scalp DPC. TCRdb independently ran MiXCR on the RACE reads; one entry per CDR3 protein. The top ten clones hold roughly 3.5% of a sample with around 120,000 distinct CDR3 sequences, 9.5% to 11% of them seen once. This sample comprised whole blood, obtained in connection with sensitization to the hapten diphenylcyclopropenone (DPC). Receptors originate from a woman in her thirties or forties with alopecia areata. Some clones in this sample may be carry-over from other donors' samples.

This clonotype was seen repeatedly, ten times or more. The chain carries TRBV9 and TRBJ2-3, with D possibly called TRBD1 or TRBD2 (6 bases each). CDR1 is SGDLS, CDR2 YYNGEE, per germline. This CDR3 spans 18 amino acids. V lost 0 bases, J lost 2 bases, and 19 bases lay in between. This CDR3 reads CASSVAGGPSDLTDTQYF. The DNA of the CDR3 is TGTGCCAGCAGCGTAGCCGGGGGCCCCTCCGACCTCACAGATACGCAGTATTTT.

This clonotype came up many times. The rearrangement links TRBV19 to TRBJ2-6; 11 nucleotides line up with TRBD2. This CDR3 contains 19 residues. Trimming at V came to 5 bases and at J to 0 bases, leaving 9 bases not matched to a gene. Germline CDR1 reads LNHDA; CDR2 reads SQIVND (reference sequence). DNA of the CDR3: TGTGCCAGTAGTCTCGGGACTAGCGGACCCAGCTCTGGGGCCAACGTCCTGACTTTC. It is translated as CASSLGTSGPSSGANVLTF.

Only a few counts were recorded for this clonotype. The CDR3 sequence is CSVGSSGNTIYF. The CDR3 DNA is TGCAGCGTTGGATCCTCTGGAAACACCATATATTTT. The chain carries TRBV29-1 and TRBJ1-3; D is ambiguous. V lost 4 bases to trimming and J lost 0 bases, with 4 bases between them. Germline V gene lookup returns CDR1 SQVTM and CDR2 ANQGSEA. The CDR3 covers 12 residues.

A few counts support this clonotype. V and J are TRBV6-2 or TRBV6-3 and TRBJ2-1, with D unresolved. CDR1 and CDR2 (germline): MNHEY, SVGEGT. The CDR3 covers 12 residues. V lost 2 bases, J lost 8 bases, and 7 bases lay in between. The CDR3 nucleotides read TGTGCCAGCAGTTACCGGTACCATGAGCAGTTCTTC. This encodes CASSYRYHEQFF.

This clonotype was counted between two and nine times. This sequence joins TRBV3-1 and TRBJ1-1, with 8 nucleotides matching TRBD1. The V gene's germline CDR1 is LGHDT and CDR2 YNNKEL (reference sequence). CDR3 size: 13 residues. V was clipped by 2 bases and J by 8 bases; unmatched bases: 4. CDR3 nucleotide sequence: TGTGCCAGCAGCCAACAAGACAGGGGCGAAGCTTTCTTT. Residues: CASSQQDRGEAFF.

This clonotype was seen only a few times. The rearrangement joins TRBV11-2 to TRBJ2-5; TRBD2 is a possible D gene (5 bases). Germline values: CDR1 SGHAT, CDR2 FQNNGV. Trimming shortened V by 5 bases and J by 5 bases, and 18 bases separated the two germline ends. The length of the CDR3 is 15 residues. The CDR3 here is CASSPAGEGWETQYF. The CDR3 DNA is TGTGCCAGCAGCCCCGCCGGTGAGGGATGGGAGACCCAGTACTTC.

This clonotype was seen a handful of times. The chain has TRBV12-3 or TRBV12-4 and TRBJ1-4, with D unclear. The CDR3 is 14 amino acids. V was cut by 8 bases and J by 3 bases, with 13 bases left in between. This chain's CDR3 is CASGLAGANEKLFF. CDR3 sequence (DNA): TGTGCCAGCGGCCTTGCCGGGGCTAATGAAAAACTGTTTTTT.

This clonotype was counted a few times. The chain recombines TRBV7-2 with TRBJ2-7; D is unclear. This CDR3 is built from 13 residues. Per the germline V gene, CDR1 is SGHTA and CDR2 is FQGNSA. The V gene lost 7 bases and the J gene lost 0 bases, with 10 bases spanning the gap. CDR3 sequence (DNA): TGTGCCAGCAACGGGCTCGGCTCCTACGAGCAGTACTTC. Translating gives CASNGLGSYEQYF.

This clonotype occurred a few times. The rearrangement uses TRBV6-1 and TRBJ1-3, with a possible D match to TRBD1 (5 bases). This CDR3 spans 16 amino acids. V lost 0 bases and J 0 bases, leaving 9 bases between the germline ends. Per germline, CDR1 MNHNS and CDR2 SASEGT. CDR3 sequence: CASSEAGVDSGNTIYF. Here the CDR3 DNA reads TGTGCCAGCAGTGAAGCGGGGGTCGACTCTGGAAACACCATATATTTT.

This clonotype was detected a few times. The gene calls are TRBV18 and TRBJ2-1; TRBD1 might be the D (6 bases). Trimming left V 1 base short and J 8 bases short, with 15 bases between. Germline V gives CDR1 KGHSH, CDR2 LQKENI. CDR3 length: 15 residues. The CDR3 coding sequence is TGTGCCAGCTCACCACTCTCAACAGGGATCGATGAGCAGTTCTTC. Its protein is CASSPLSTGIDEQFF.

This clonotype was seen at least ten times. In nucleotides, the CDR3 is TGTGCCAGCAGTGAAGAGTATAGGGGTGGCTACACCTTC. Residues: CASSEEYRGGYTF. The chain uses TRBV2 and TRBJ1-2, with D possibly TRBD1 on 5 matching bases. The V gene lost 1 base and the J gene lost 7 bases, with 10 bases spanning the gap. This CDR3 is built from 13 residues. Germline CDR1 and CDR2: SNHLY and FYNNEI.

This clonotype was counted ten times or more. The rearrangement joins TRBV7-2 to TRBJ1-3; 10 nucleotides line up with TRBD1. The V and J ends lost 3 bases and 1 base, in that order; junction bases with no gene match: 3. CDR3 length equals 16 residues. The germline V gene has CDR1 SGHTA and CDR2 FQGNSA. CDR3 loop: CASSFGTGVSGNTIYF. CDR3 DNA: TGTGCCAGCAGCTTCGGGACAGGGGTATCTGGAAACACCATATATTTT.

This clonotype was observed a handful of times. The chain recombines TRBV29-1 with TRBJ1-6, with 7 bases that match TRBD1. The CDR3 length is 13 residues. The germline V gene has CDR1 SQVTM and CDR2 ANQGSEA. This CDR3 is CSVRGQGESPLHF. CDR3 coding DNA: TGCAGTGTTCGAGGTCAGGGGGAATCACCCCTCCACTTT.